Listed below are T cell receptor beta chains from one sample, sequenced in a study of blood T cell repertoires in COVID-19. Sequencing was performed with immunoSEQ multiplex PCR; in TCRdb, only in-frame clones are kept and a portion is missing. The data contain tens of thousands of clones, 89% of them singletons. The specimen sequenced was peripheral blood. The receptors were gathered from a man aged 50 or older with active COVID-19. Each CDR3 is given with its conserved first and last residue. The D gene is left open where the match is weak. The size entry is marked missing in some rows and otherwise reads once, few, many or a size class.

J: TRBJ1-1; size: few; V: TRBV19; D: TRBD1; CDR3: CASTKGQGDTEAFF; DNA: TGTGCCAGTACCAAGGGACAGGGAGACACTGAAGCTTTCTTT
J: TRBJ2-7; size: NA; V: TRBV28; D: NA; CDR3: CASSITETGEYEQYF; DNA: TGTGCCAGCAGCATAACGGAGACGGGAGAATACGAGCAGTACTTC
J: TRBJ2-1; size: NA; V: TRBV4-1; D: TRBD1; CDR3: CASSQDRQGYNEQFF; DNA: TGCGCCAGCAGCCAAGACCGACAGGGCTACAATGAGCAGTTCTTC
J: TRBJ2-5; size: once; V: TRBV7-9; D: NA; CDR3: CASSENLVQYF; DNA: TGTGCCAGCAGCGAAAATTTAGTCCAGTACTTC
J: TRBJ2-2; size: NA; V: TRBV9; D: NA; CDR3: CASSPRQGGGTGELFF; DNA: TGTGCCAGCAGCCCCCGCCAGGGAGGGGGCACCGGGGAGCTGTTTTTT
J: TRBJ2-2; size: NA; V: TRBV5-6; D: TRBD2; CDR3: CASSLGLAGVTGELFF; DNA: TGTGCCAGCAGCCTGGGACTAGCGGGAGTCACCGGGGAGCTGTTTTTT
J: TRBJ2-7; size: NA; V: TRBV14; D: NA; CDR3: CASSATGNYEQYF; DNA: TGTGCCAGCAGCGCCACCGGGAACTACGAGCAGTACTTC
J: TRBJ1-5; size: once; V: TRBV7-2; D: NA; CDR3: CASSLGAGPSNQPQHF; DNA: TGTGCCAGCAGCTTAGGGGCAGGGCCTAGCAATCAGCCCCAGCATTTT
J: TRBJ1-5; size: NA; V: TRBV7-9; D: NA; CDR3: CASSLDSGDSNQPQHF; DNA: TGTGCCAGCAGCTTAGATTCCGGAGATAGCAATCAGCCCCAGCATTTT
J: TRBJ2-1; size: NA; V: TRBV7-9; D: NA; CDR3: CASSFATSYNEQFF; DNA: TGTGCCAGCAGCTTCGCTACTTCCTACAATGAGCAGTTCTTC
J: TRBJ2-3; size: NA; V: TRBV5-1; D: TRBD2; CDR3: CASSREGPDTQYF; DNA: TGCGCCAGCAGTCGGGAGGGCCCAGATACGCAGTATTTT
J: TRBJ1-1; size: NA; V: TRBV18; D: NA; CDR3: CASSKTESNTEAFF; DNA: TGTGCCAGCTCAAAAACAGAGAGCAACACTGAAGCTTTCTTT
J: TRBJ2-7; size: NA; V: TRBV7-6; D: TRBD1; CDR3: CASSSIRDSSYEQYF; DNA: TGTGCCAGCAGCTCAATACGGGACAGTTCCTACGAGCAGTACTTC
J: TRBJ1-1; size: NA; V: TRBV5-5; D: NA; CDR3: CASSLAGEGTEAFF; DNA: TGTGCCAGCAGCTTGGCCGGGGAGGGCACTGAAGCTTTCTTT
J: TRBJ2-3; size: NA; V: TRBV7-3; D: NA; CDR3: CASSPLGPLDTQYF; DNA: TGTGCCAGCAGCCCCCTAGGTCCACTGGATACGCAGTATTTT
J: TRBJ2-5; size: NA; V: TRBV18; D: NA; CDR3: CASSPFLTGNQETQYF; DNA: TGTGCCAGCTCACCATTTCTGACAGGCAACCAAGAGACCCAGTACTTC
J: TRBJ2-7; size: NA; V: TRBV4-3; D: TRBD2; CDR3: CASSHAGTSDYEQYF; DNA: TGCGCCAGCAGCCACGCCGGGACTAGCGACTACGAGCAGTACTTC
J: TRBJ2-7; size: NA; V: TRBV7-9; D: NA; CDR3: CASSLEQGPYEQYF; DNA: TGTGCCAGCAGCTTAGAACAGGGTCCTTACGAGCAGTACTTC
J: TRBJ2-2; size: few; V: TRBV27; D: NA; CDR3: CASSVAGLNTGELFF; DNA: TGTGCCAGCAGTGTCGCAGGGCTGAACACCGGGGAGCTGTTTTTT
J: TRBJ1-1; size: NA; V: TRBV27; D: NA; CDR3: CASSFGRATEAFF; DNA: TGTGCCAGCAGTTTCGGCAGGGCCACTGAAGCTTTCTTT